This T cell receptor beta chain was recovered during a study of T cells in Graves' hyperthyroidism and ophthalmopathy. Overall study results and limits: Most thyroid clonotypes with frequency above 0.001 were detected in blood.

V gave up 8 bases and J gave up 1 base; unmatched junction bases: 17. CDR3 length: 19 amino acids. Germline values: CDR1 MNHNS, CDR2 SASEGT. This clonotype has at least ten counts. Its antigen remains unidentified. Investigators excluded patients with uncontrolled infection, other autoimmune disease, pregnancy or lactation. Orbital computed tomography, thyroid ultrasound, serum thyroxine and TRAb, and clinical symptoms together informed the diagnoses. Cells are PBMCs isolated from roughly 9.2 ml of fresh blood. RNA transcripts gave rise to amplified TCR beta CDR3 regions. First-round RT-PCR targeting the TCR CDR3 was performed with the HTBI primer set. Each CDR3 protein is one row after TCRdb ran MiXCR on the multiplex PCR reads. The repertoire holds hundreds of thousands of distinct CDR3 sequences, with more than 11% as singletons.

This TCR derives from a woman aged 30 to 39 with Graves' hyperthyroidism that later progressed to Graves' ophthalmopathy. Sequences were obtained from blood. The chain recombines TRBV6-1 with TRBJ2-3, with 11 bases that match TRBD1. The CDR3 is CASFLTRTGGTGGTDTQYF. In DNA form, the CDR3 reads TGTGCCAGCTTCCTAACCCGGACAGGGGGCACGGGGGGCACAGATACGCAGTATTTT.